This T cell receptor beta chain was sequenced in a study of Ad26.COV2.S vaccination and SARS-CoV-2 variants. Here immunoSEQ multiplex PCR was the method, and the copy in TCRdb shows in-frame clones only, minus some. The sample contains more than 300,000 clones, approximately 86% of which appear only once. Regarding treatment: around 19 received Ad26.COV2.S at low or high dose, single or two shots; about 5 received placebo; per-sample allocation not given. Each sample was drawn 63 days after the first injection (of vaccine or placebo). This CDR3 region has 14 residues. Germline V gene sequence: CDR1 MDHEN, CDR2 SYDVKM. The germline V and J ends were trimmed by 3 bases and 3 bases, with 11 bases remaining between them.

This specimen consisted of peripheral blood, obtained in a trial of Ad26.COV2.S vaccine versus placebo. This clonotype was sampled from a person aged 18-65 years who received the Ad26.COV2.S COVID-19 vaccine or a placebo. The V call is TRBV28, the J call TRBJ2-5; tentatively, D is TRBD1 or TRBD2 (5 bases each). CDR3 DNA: TGTGCCAGCAGTTTTCGGGACGCCGAAGAGACCCAGTACTTC. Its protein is CASSFRDAEETQYF. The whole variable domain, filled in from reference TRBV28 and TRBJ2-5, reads DVKVTQSSRYLVKRTGEKVFLECVQDMDHENMFWYRQDPGLGLRLIYFSYDVKMKEKGDIPEGYSVSREKKERFSLILESASTNQTSMYLCASSFRDAEETQYFGPGTRLLVL.